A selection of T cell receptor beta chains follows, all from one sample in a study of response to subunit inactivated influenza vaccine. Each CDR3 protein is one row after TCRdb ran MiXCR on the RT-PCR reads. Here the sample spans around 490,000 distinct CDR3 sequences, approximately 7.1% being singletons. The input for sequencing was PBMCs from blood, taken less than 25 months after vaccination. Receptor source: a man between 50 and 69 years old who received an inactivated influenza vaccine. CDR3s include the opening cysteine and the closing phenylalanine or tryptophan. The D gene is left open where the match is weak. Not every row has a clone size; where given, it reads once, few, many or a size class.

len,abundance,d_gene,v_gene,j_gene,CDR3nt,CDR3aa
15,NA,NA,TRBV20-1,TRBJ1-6,TGCAGTGCTAGTGACGCGCAGGGGAATAATTCACCCCTCCACTTT,CSASDAQGNNSPLHF
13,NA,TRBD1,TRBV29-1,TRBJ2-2,TGCAGCGTTGGCCAGGGGGCCCCTGGGGAGCTGTTTTTT,CSVGQGAPGELFF
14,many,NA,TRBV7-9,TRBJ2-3,TGTGCCAGCAGCTCAACAGGGAGCACAGATACGCAGTATTTT,CASSSTGSTDTQYF
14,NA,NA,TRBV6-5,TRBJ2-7,TGTGCCAGCAGTTACGGGGGGAACGGATACGAGCAGTACTTC,CASSYGGNGYEQYF
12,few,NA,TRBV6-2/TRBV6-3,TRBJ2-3,TGTGCCAGCAGTTACTACTGGGATACGCAGTATTTT,CASSYYWDTQYF
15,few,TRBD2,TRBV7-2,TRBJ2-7,TGTGCCAGCAGCTCACAACTAGCGGTCTCCTACGAGCAGTACTTC,CASSSQLAVSYEQYF
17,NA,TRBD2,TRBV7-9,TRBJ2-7,TGTGCCAGCAGCCCGACCGGGACTAGCGGGAGAACCCACGAGCAGTACTTC,CASSPTGTSGRTHEQYF
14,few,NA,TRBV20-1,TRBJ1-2,TGCAGTGCTAGTTTCAGGGACTTAAACTATGGCTACACCTTC,CSASFRDLNYGYTF
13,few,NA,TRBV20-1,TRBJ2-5,TGCAGTGCTAACCAGTTTCCTCAAGAGACCCAGTACTTC,CSANQFPQETQYF
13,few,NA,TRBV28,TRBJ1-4,TGTGCCAGCAGTTTTAGCGGGAATGAAAAACTGTTTTTT,CASSFSGNEKLFF
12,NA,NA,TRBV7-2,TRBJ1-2,TGTGCCAGCAGCTTAGAGTTTGGGGGCTACACCTTC,CASSLEFGGYTF
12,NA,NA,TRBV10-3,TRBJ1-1,TGTGCCATCAGTGAGAACCTAGATCGTGCTTTCTTT,CAISENLDRAFF
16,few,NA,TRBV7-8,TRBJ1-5,TGTGCCAGCAGCTTAGGGCCCAACTATAGCAATCAGCCCCAGCATTTT,CASSLGPNYSNQPQHF
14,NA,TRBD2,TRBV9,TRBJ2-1,TGTGCCAGCAGCGTACTAGCGGGAGGTTATGAGCAGTTCTTC,CASSVLAGGYEQFF
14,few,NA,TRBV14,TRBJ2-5,TGTGCCAGCAGCCAACGTGGGAGGAGAGAGACCCAGTACTTC,CASSQRGRRETQYF
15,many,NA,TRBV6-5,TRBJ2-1,TGTGCCAGCCGTTTTGGACTCAGCTCCTACAATGAGCAGTTCTTC,CASRFGLSSYNEQFF
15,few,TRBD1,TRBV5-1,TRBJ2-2,TGCGCCAGCAGCATAGGACAGGGAAACACCGGGGAGCTGTTTTTT,CASSIGQGNTGELFF
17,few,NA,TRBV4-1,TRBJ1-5,TGCGCCAGCAGCCAAGATGGGGTAGGGATCAGCAATCAGCCCCAGCATTTT,CASSQDGVGISNQPQHF
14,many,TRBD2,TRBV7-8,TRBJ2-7,TGTGCCAGCAGCTTCTTAGCGGGGGCCTACGAGCAGTACTTC,CASSFLAGAYEQYF
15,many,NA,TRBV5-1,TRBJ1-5,TGCGCCAGCAGCTTGGCAGGGGTTGGCAATCAGCCCCAGCATTTT,CASSLAGVGNQPQHF
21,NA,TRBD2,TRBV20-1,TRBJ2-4,TGCAGTGCTAGCCCCATCGAGACTAGCGAACATCAAGGAGTGACCAAAAACATTCAGTACTTC,CSASPIETSEHQGVTKNIQYF
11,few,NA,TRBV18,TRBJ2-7,TGTGCCAGCCCTCCCGGTTACGAGCAGTACTTC,CASPPGYEQYF
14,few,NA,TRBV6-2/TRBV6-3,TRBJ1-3,TGTGCCAGCAGTCTGGGCCTCCTTGGGCGCACCATATATTTT,CASSLGLLGRTIYF
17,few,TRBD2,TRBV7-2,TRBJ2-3,TGTGCCAGCAGCTTAGCCGGACTAGCGGGGGACGGCCGTGGGCAGTATTTT,CASSLAGLAGDGRGQYF
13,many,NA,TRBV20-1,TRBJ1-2,TGCAGTGCTAGAGAGGGCGGAAGGTATGGCTACACCTTC,CSAREGGRYGYTF
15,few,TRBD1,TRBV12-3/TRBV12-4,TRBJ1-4,TGTGCCAGCAGTTTTATCCAGGGGGTCAATGAAAAACTGTTTTTT,CASSFIQGVNEKLFF
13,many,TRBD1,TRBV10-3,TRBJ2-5,TGTGCCATCAGTGAGAGGGACAGCCAAACCCAGTACTTC,CAISERDSQTQYF
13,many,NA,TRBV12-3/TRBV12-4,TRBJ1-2,TGTGCCAGCAGTTTAGCAAGTCCTTATGGCTACACCTTC,CASSLASPYGYTF
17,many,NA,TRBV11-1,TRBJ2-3,TGTGCCAGCAGCCAAGGGCGGAAGGGACTTAGCACAGATACGCAGTATTTT,CASSQGRKGLSTDTQYF
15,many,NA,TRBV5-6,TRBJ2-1,TGTGCCAGCAGGGCCGGGACTTACCCCTACAATGAGCAGTTCTTC,CASRAGTYPYNEQFF
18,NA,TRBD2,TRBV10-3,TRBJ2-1,TGTGCCATCAGTATACTAGCGGGGGGCTCCCTTTCCTACAATGAGCAGTTCTTC,CAISILAGGSLSYNEQFF
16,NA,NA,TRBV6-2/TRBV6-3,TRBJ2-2,TGTGCCAGCAGTTATAGGGCAGGGGACTACACCGGGGAGCTGTTTTTT,CASSYRAGDYTGELFF
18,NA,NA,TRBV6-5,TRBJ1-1,TGTGCCAGCAGTTACTCGAAAGAGATCGGTCCCCTGAACACTGAAGCTTTCTTT,CASSYSKEIGPLNTEAFF
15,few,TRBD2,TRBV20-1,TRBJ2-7,TGCAGTGCTAGAGATACCCAAACGGGGGGCTACGAGCAGTACTTC,CSARDTQTGGYEQYF
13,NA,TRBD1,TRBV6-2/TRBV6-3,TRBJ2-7,TGTGCCAGCAGTCGTAGAGGACAGGGGGTACAATACTTC,CASSRRGQGVQYF
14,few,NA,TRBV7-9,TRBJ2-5,TGTGCCAGCAGCCCAGGGGCCTACCAAGAGACCCAGTACTTC,CASSPGAYQETQYF
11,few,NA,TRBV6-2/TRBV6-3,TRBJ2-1,TGTGCCAGCAGGACCCGCGGGGAGCAGTTCTTC,CASRTRGEQFF
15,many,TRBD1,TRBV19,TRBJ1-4,TGTGCCAGTAGTAGCTCACCGGGACAGCATGAAAAACTGTTTTTT,CASSSSPGQHEKLFF
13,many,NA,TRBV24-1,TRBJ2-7,TGTGCCACCAGTGATTCTGTCTCCTACGAGCAGTACTTC,CATSDSVSYEQYF
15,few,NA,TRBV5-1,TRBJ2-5,TGCGCCAGCAGCTTGGCCGCCAGGGAGGAAGAGACCCAGTACTTC,CASSLAAREEETQYF
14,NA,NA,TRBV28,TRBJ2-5,TGTGCCAGCAGTTTAATTCAGGACCAAGAGACCCAGTACTTC,CASSLIQDQETQYF
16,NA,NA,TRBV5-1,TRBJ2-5,TGCGCCAGCAGCTTGGCCGTGGGAGCGACACAAGAGACCCTGTACTTC,CASSLAVGATQETLYF
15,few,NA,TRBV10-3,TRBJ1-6,TGTGCCATCAGTGAGCCGGGACGGGGGGATTCACCCCTCCACTTT,CAISEPGRGDSPLHF
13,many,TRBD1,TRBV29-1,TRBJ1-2,TGCAGCGTTGAAGTTACAGGGGCCTATGGCTACACCTTC,CSVEVTGAYGYTF
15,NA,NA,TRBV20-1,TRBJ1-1,TGCAGTGCTAGAGGAGGGTCGGGGAGGAGCACTGAAGCTTTCTTT,CSARGGSGRSTEAFF
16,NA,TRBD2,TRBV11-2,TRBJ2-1,TGTGCCAGCAGCAGACGCGGGGCGGGGGGGAATAATGAGCAGTTCTTC,CASSRRGAGGNNEQFF
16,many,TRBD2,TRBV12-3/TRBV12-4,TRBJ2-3,TGTGCCAGCAGGGAAGGAGCGGGGAGAGACATGGATACGCAGTATTTT,CASREGAGRDMDTQYF
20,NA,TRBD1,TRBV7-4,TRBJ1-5,TGTGCCAGCAGCTTAGTACCCAAGACCTCAGACAGGGTAGGGGATCAGCCCCAGCATTTT,CASSLVPKTSDRVGDQPQHF
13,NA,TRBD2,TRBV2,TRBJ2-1,TGTGCCAGCATTGTGGGGGGGTACAATGAGCAGTTCTTC,CASIVGGYNEQFF
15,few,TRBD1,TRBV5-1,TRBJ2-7,TGCGCCAGCAGCTTGGGACAGGGTGGTTTCTACGAGCAGTACTTC,CASSLGQGGFYEQYF
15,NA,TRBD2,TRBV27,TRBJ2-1,TGTGCCAGCAGTTTAGTAGCGGGAGAATACAATGGGCAGTTCTTC,CASSLVAGEYNGQFF